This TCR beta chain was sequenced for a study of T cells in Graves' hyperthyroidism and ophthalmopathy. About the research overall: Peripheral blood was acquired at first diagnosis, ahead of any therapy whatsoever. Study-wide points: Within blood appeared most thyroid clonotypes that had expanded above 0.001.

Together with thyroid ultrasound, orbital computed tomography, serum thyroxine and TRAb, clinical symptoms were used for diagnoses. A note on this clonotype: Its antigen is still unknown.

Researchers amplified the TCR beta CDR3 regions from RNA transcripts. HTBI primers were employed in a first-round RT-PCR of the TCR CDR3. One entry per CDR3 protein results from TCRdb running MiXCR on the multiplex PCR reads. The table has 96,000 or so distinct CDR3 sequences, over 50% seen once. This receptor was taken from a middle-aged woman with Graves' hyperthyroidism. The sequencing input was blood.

The CDR3 protein is CSLLRGNYEQYF. In DNA, the CDR3 is TGCAGCTTGTTACGAGGGAACTACGAGCAGTACTTC. The chain has TRBV29-1 and TRBJ2-7; TRBD2 might be the D (5 bases). V shed 8 bases and J shed 3 bases, with 14 bases lying between them. CDR1 is SQVTM and CDR2 is ANQGSEA in the germline V gene. The CDR3 loop spans 12 amino acids.